This TCR beta chain originates from a study of T-cell reconstitution after alpha-beta-depleted transplantation in children. Preparation of the TCRbeta library used unique molecular identifiers. From the PCR reads, TCRdb called clonotypes with MiXCR, one entry per CDR3 protein. The sample holds around 250,000 distinct CDR3 sequences, 9.9% seen once. This CDR3 is 12 amino acids long. CDR1 is ENHRY and CDR2 is SYGVKD in the germline V gene. The V gene lost 3 bases and the J gene lost 10 bases, with 12 bases spanning the gap. This TCR came from a human donor who donated a stem cell graft to a child with SCID. The chain employs TRBV10-3 and TRBJ1-1; D may be TRBD1 (5 bases). The material sequenced was PBMCs from the stem cell graft donor, taken from the stem cell graft. The chain's CDR3 is CAISEGRDSAFF. Written as DNA, the CDR3 is TGTGCCATCAGTGAAGGGAGGGACTCAGCTTTCTTT.